This T cell receptor (beta chain) was documented in a study of T cell changes during pregnancy in multiple sclerosis. The germline CDR1 and CDR2 sequences are ENHRY and SYGVKD. CDR3 size: 15 residues. V lost 4 bases and J 3 bases, leaving 12 bases between the germline ends. Some clones are missing from TCRdb's copy, which holds only in-frame ones; the method was immunoSEQ multiplex PCR. The sample lists about 40,000 clones; 70% to 90% were seen once. The chain employs TRBV10-3 and TRBJ1-4; the D gene is possibly TRBD1 (6 bases). This sequence originates from a female donor with multiple sclerosis, enrolled in a pregnancy study. Sequencing was performed on CD4+ T cells from peripheral blood mononuclear cells, taken before pregnancy. The CDR3 here is CAISGSGDANEKLFF. In nucleotides, the CDR3 is TGTGCCATCAGTGGGTCAGGGGATGCTAATGAAAAACTGTTTTTT.